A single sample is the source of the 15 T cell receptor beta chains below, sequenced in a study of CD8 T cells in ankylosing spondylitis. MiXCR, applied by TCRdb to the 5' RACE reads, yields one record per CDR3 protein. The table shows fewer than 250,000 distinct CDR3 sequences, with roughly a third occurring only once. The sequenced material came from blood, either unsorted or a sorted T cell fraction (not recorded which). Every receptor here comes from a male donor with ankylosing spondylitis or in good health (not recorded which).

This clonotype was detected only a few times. CDR3 amino acids: CASRPDRVGTTGELFF. In nucleotides, the CDR3 is TGTGCCAGCAGACCCGACAGGGTGGGGACCACCGGGGAGCTGTTTTTT. V is TRBV7-3 and J is TRBJ2-2, with 7 positions matching TRBD1. J lost 4 bases, V lost 6 bases, and 11 bases had no gene match. This CDR3 contains 16 residues. The germline V gene has CDR1 SGHTA and CDR2 FQGTGA.

CDR3 loop: CAIRPSGGLDTGELFF. DNA for the CDR3: TGTGCCATCAGGCCTAGCGGGGGGCTCGACACCGGGGAGCTGTTTTTT. The chain combines TRBV10-3 with TRBJ2-2, with TRBD2 matching over 11 bases. The CDR3 consists of 16 residues. Germline assignment: CDR1 ENHRY and CDR2 SYGVKD. Trimming at V came to 6 bases and at J to 3 bases, leaving 6 bases not matched to a gene.

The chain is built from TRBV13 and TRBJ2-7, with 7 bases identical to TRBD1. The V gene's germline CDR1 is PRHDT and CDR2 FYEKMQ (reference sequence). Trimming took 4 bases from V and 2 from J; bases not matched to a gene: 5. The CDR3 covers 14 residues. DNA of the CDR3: TGTGCCAGCAGCTCGGAAGACAGGGCCTACGAGCAGTACTTC. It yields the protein CASSSEDRAYEQYF.

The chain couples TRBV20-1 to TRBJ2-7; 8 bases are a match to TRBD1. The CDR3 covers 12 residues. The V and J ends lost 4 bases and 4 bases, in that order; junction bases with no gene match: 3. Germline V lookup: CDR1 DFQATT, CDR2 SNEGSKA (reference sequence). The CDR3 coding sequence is TGCAGTGCTACTCAGGGGGCGTACGAGCAGTACTTC. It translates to CSATQGAYEQYF.

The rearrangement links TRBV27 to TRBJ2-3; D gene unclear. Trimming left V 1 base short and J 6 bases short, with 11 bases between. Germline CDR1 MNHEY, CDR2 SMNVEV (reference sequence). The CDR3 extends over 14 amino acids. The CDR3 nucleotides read TGTGCCAGCAGTTTATTTAGTCGGCTGGATACGCAGTATTTT. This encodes CASSLFSRLDTQYF.

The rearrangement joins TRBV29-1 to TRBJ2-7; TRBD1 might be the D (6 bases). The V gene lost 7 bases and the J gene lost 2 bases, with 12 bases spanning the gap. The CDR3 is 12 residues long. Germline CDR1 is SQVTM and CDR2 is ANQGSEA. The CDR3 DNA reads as TGCAGCGCACTGACAGGAACCTACGAGCAGTACTTC. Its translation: CSALTGTYEQYF.

CDR3 residues: CSARVGGENTGELFF. DNA of the CDR3: TGCAGTGCTAGAGTCGGGGGGGAGAACACCGGGGAGCTGTTTTTT. V gene TRBV20-1 combines with J gene TRBJ2-2, with 8 positions matching TRBD2. The ends lost 1 base at V and 1 base at J; junction bases unmatched: 2. Germline V gene sequence: CDR1 DFQATT, CDR2 SNEGSKA (reference sequence). The CDR3 is 15 residues long.

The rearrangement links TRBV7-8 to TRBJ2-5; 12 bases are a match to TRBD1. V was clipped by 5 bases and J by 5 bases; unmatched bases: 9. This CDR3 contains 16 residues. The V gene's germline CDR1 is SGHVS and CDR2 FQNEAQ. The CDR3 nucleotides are TGTGCCAGCAGCCTCCGGGACAGGGGGCGCGAGGAGACCCAGTACTTC. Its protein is CASSLRDRGREETQYF.

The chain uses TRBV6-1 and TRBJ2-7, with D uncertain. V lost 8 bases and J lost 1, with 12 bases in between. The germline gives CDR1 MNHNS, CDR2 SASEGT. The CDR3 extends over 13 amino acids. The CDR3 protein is CASHTHSSYEQYF. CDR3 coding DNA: TGTGCCAGCCACACCCATTCATCCTACGAGCAGTACTTC.

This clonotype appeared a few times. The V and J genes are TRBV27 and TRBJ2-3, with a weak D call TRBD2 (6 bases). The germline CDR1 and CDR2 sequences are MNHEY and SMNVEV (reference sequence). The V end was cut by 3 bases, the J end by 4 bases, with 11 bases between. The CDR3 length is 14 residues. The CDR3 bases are TGTGCCAGCAGTTTGGGCGGGGCCTCAGATACGCAGTATTTT. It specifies CASSLGGASDTQYF.

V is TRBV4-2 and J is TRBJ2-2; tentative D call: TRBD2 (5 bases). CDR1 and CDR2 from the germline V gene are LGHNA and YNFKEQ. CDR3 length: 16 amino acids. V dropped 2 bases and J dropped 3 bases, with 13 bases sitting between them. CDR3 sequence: CASSQFLRGYTGELFF. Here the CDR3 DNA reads TGTGCCAGCAGCCAATTCCTTCGGGGATACACCGGGGAGCTGTTTTTT.

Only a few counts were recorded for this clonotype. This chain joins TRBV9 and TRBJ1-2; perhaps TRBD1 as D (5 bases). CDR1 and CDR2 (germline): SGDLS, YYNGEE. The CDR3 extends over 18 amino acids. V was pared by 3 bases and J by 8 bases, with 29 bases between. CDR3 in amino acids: CASSASKGRTQAGGGYTF. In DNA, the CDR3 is TGTGCCAGCAGCGCATCGAAGGGGAGGACACAAGCCGGGGGGGGCTACACCTTC. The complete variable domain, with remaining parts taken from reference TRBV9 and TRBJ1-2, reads DSGVTQTPKHLITATGQRVTLRCSPRSGDLSVYWYQQSLDQGLQFLIQYYNGEERAKGNILERFSAQQFPDLHSELNLSSLELGDSALYFCASSASKGRTQAGGGYTFGSGTRLTVV.

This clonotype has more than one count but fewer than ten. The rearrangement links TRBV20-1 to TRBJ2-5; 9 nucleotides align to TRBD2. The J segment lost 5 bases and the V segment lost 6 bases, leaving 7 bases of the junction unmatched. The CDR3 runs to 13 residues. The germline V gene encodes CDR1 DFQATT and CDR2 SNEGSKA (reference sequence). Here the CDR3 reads CSAPSGAGETQYF. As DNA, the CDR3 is TGCAGTGCCCCTAGCGGGGCGGGGGAGACCCAGTACTTC.

This CDR3 is CASRGGGTYEQYF. In DNA, the CDR3 is TGTGCCAGCAGGGGAGGCGGGACATACGAGCAGTACTTC. The V and J genes are TRBV25-1 and TRBJ2-7; the D call may be TRBD1 or TRBD2 (6 bases each). The V end was cut by 6 bases, the J end by 4 bases, with 13 bases between. CDR1 is MGHDK, CDR2 SYGVNS, per germline. CDR3 length equals 13 residues.

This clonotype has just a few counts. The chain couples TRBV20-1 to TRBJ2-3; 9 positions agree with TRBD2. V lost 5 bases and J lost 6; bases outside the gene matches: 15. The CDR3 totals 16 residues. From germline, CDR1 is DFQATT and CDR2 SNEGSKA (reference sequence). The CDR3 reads CSARSVTSGPDDTQYF. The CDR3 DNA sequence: TGCAGTGCTCGGTCTGTCACTAGCGGGCCGGACGATACGCAGTATTTT.